A single sample is the source of the 22 T cell receptor beta chains below, sequenced in a study of T cells in localized non-small cell lung cancer. The assay was immunoSEQ multiplex PCR, and TCRdb's table has in-frame clones only and misses some. In the table there are 52,000 or so clones, roughly 83% of which are singletons. The specimen comprised peripheral blood mononuclear cells, sampled before any cancer treatment. All receptors come from a man aged 40-75 years with stage III lung adenocarcinoma.

The chain has TRBV12-5 and TRBJ1-6, with TRBD1 matching over 7 bases. Trimming removed 3 bases from V and 7 bases from J; junction bases left unmatched: 3. Germline CDR1 is LGHNT and CDR2 is FRNRAP. The length of the CDR3 is 14 residues. CDR3 sequence reads: CASGLTGANSPLHF. CDR3 sequence (DNA): TGTGCTAGTGGTTTAACAGGGGCCAATTCACCCCTCCACTTT. The entire variable domain, with the rest obtained from reference TRBV12-5 and TRBJ1-6, is as follows: DARVTQTPRHKVTEMGQEVTMRCQPILGHNTVFWYRQTMMQGLELLAYFRNRAPLDDSGMPKDRFSAEMPDATLATLKIQPSEPRDSAVYFCASGLTGANSPLHFGNGTRLTVT.

Only a few counts were recorded for this clone. The chain's CDR3 is CASSQEPPGRSSEKLFF. CDR3 DNA sequence: TGCGCCAGCAGCCAAGAGCCACCAGGGCGTTCTAGTGAAAAACTGTTTTTT. The V and J genes are TRBV4-3 and TRBJ1-4; perhaps TRBD1 as D (5 bases). The germline V and J ends were trimmed by 0 bases and 7 bases, with 18 bases remaining between them. CDR1 and CDR2 (germline): LGHNA, YSLEER. There are 17 residues in the CDR3.

J is TRBJ2-6 and V is TRBV6-1; 8 bases are a match to TRBD1. Germline CDR1 and CDR2: MNHNS and SASEGT. The ends lost 2 bases at V and 2 bases at J; junction bases unmatched: 2. CDR3 length equals 16 residues. Here the CDR3 DNA reads TGTGCCAGCAGTGAACCGGACAGGGCTGGGGCCAACGTCCTGACTTTC. Its protein is CASSEPDRAGANVLTF.

The chain combines TRBV9 with TRBJ1-2; the match to TRBD1 covers 7 bases. V was pared by 3 bases and J by 8 bases, with 10 bases of the junction left unmatched. Per the germline V gene, CDR1 is SGDLS and CDR2 is YYNGEE. The length of the CDR3 is 14 residues. The CDR3 loop is CASSAGDRVGGYTF. The CDR3 coding sequence is TGTGCCAGCAGCGCAGGAGACAGGGTGGGAGGCTACACCTTC. The variable domain in full, completed from reference TRBV9 and TRBJ1-2, reads DSGVTQTPKHLITATGQRVTLRCSPRSGDLSVYWYQQSLDQGLQFLIQYYNGEERAKGNILERFSAQQFPDLHSELNLSSLELGDSALYFCASSAGDRVGGYTFGSGTRLTVV.

This clone was seen once. This chain links TRBV19 with TRBJ2-2; possible D gene TRBD2, 6 bases. The CDR3 runs to 15 residues. V shed 7 bases and J shed 4 bases, with 16 bases lying between them. Germline assignment: CDR1 LNHDA and CDR2 SQIVND (reference sequence). This CDR3 reads CASTLDGRVTGELFF. CDR3 nucleotides: TGTGCCAGTACCCTGGACGGGAGAGTCACCGGGGAGCTGTTTTTT.

The chain has TRBV15 and TRBJ1-1; D not certain. This CDR3 region has 14 residues. Looked up from germline, CDR1 is LNHNV and CDR2 is YYDKDF (reference sequence). V lost 1 base and J lost 1, with 7 bases in between. The CDR3 bases are TGTGCCACCAGCAGAGGGCAAGAGAACACTGAAGCTTTCTTT. Its protein product is CATSRGQENTEAFF.

J is TRBJ2-2 and V is TRBV5-1; 7 nucleotides agree with TRBD1. This CDR3 has 18 amino acids. Looked up from germline, CDR1 is SGHRS and CDR2 is YFSETQ. With 0 bases clipped from V and 3 bases from J, the junction kept 11 bases outside the gene matches. CDR3 residues: CASSLVVRTGEYTGELFF. DNA of the CDR3: TGCGCCAGCAGCTTGGTCGTCCGGACAGGTGAATACACCGGGGAGCTGTTTTTT.

The CDR3: CASSLRLAGTYEQYF. CDR3 DNA sequence: TGTGCCAGTAGTTTACGACTAGCGGGGACCTACGAGCAGTACTTC. The rearrangement joins TRBV19 to TRBJ2-7, with TRBD2 matching over 11 bases. J was trimmed by 2 bases and V by 5 bases; bases with no gene match: 5. This CDR3 has 15 amino acids. Germline V gene sequence: CDR1 LNHDA, CDR2 SQIVND (reference sequence).

The V call is TRBV5-1, the J call TRBJ2-3; tentatively, D is TRBD1 or TRBD2 (5 bases each). The CDR3 length is 15 residues. CDR1 and CDR2 (germline): SGHRS, YFSETQ. V was trimmed by 4 bases and J by 0 bases, leaving 12 bases between them. The CDR3 DNA follows: TGCGCCAGCAGCACCCCGGGACGCAGCACAGATACGCAGTATTTT. This codes for CASSTPGRSTDTQYF.

V usage is TRBV7-9 and J usage is TRBJ2-2, with a weak D call TRBD1 (5 bases). Looked up from germline, CDR1 is SEHNR and CDR2 is FQNEAQ (reference sequence). The CDR3 runs to 14 residues. Deletions cut 5 bases from V and 7 bases from J, with 14 bases between. DNA of the CDR3: TGTGCCAGCAGCCAAGACAGTATCGGCGGGGAGCTGTTTTTT. It yields the protein CASSQDSIGGELFF.

The sample holds a few counts of this clone. The chain employs TRBV13 and TRBJ1-2, with TRBD1 matching 7 bases. The CDR3 spans 12 residues. Germline V lookup: CDR1 PRHDT, CDR2 FYEKMQ (reference sequence). Unmatched junction bases numbered 3, after V lost 6 bases and J lost 5 bases. CDR3 amino acids: CASSSQGYGYTF. The DNA for the CDR3 is TGTGCCAGCAGTTCACAGGGGTATGGCTACACCTTC.

The rearrangement links TRBV7-9 to TRBJ2-5, with D hard to call. CDR3 length: 17 residues. V was trimmed by 1 base and J by 0 bases, leaving 15 bases between them. The V gene's germline CDR1 is SEHNR and CDR2 FQNEAQ (reference sequence). Here the CDR3 DNA reads TGTGCCAGCAGCTTAGTCCCCCTTCTAGGGTACCAAGAGACCCAGTACTTC. As protein: CASSLVPLLGYQETQYF. Using reference TRBV7-9 and TRBJ2-5 for the parts outside the CDR3, the full variable domain is DTGVSQNPRHKITKRGQNVTFRCDPISEHNRLYWYRQTLGQGPEFLTYFQNEAQLEKSRLLSDRFSAERPKGSFSTLEIQRTEQGDSAMYLCASSLVPLLGYQETQYFGPGTRLLVL.

J is TRBJ2-3 and V is TRBV7-9; D uncertain. CDR3 size: 10 residues. Germline CDR1 reads SEHNR; CDR2 reads FQNEAQ (reference sequence). V dropped 5 bases and J dropped 10 bases, with 7 bases sitting between them. CDR3 nucleotides: TGTGCCAGCAGCCCCCGGGCGCAGTATTTT. Translated, it gives CASSPRAQYF.

The V call is TRBV5-1, the J call TRBJ2-7; no reliable D call. The germline V and J ends were trimmed by 0 bases and 7 bases, with 8 bases remaining between them. CDR1 is SGHRS and CDR2 is YFSETQ in the germline V gene. This CDR3 contains 12 residues. For the CDR3, the DNA is TGCGCCAGCAGCTTGGGCCAGAATGAGCAGTACTTC. Its translation: CASSLGQNEQYF. Full variable domain (remainder filled in from reference TRBV5-1 and TRBJ2-7): KAGVTQTPRYLIKTRGQQVTLSCSPISGHRSVSWYQQTPGQGLQFLFEYFSETQRNKGNFPGRFSGRQFSNSRSEMNVSTLELGDSALYLCASSLGQNEQYFGPGTRLTVT.

The V call is TRBV9, the J call TRBJ1-1, with D possibly matching TRBD1 (5 bases). The CDR3 contains 13 residues. Germline values: CDR1 SGDLS, CDR2 YYNGEE. Trimming shortened V by 4 bases and J by 5 bases, and 12 bases separated the two germline ends. The CDR3: CASSPGAETEAFF. CDR3 sequence (DNA): TGTGCCAGCAGCCCTGGGGCGGAGACTGAAGCTTTCTTT.

V usage is TRBV30 and J usage is TRBJ2-3; D is perhaps TRBD2 (6 bases). Germline V gives CDR1 GTSNPN, CDR2 SVGIG (reference sequence). The CDR3 has 13 amino acids. V lost 1 base, J lost 4 bases, and 9 bases lay in between. For the CDR3, the DNA is TGTGCCTGGAGTGGGGGCGGGGCAGATACGCAGTATTTT. Its translation is CAWSGGGADTQYF.

The chain recombines TRBV11-3 with TRBJ2-7, with D maybe TRBD2 (5 bases). CDR1 SGHNT and CDR2 YENEEA come from the germline V gene. Trimming removed 6 bases from V and 2 bases from J, with 11 bases in between. The CDR3 is made up of 13 amino acids. This CDR3 is CASRSGIAYEQYF. In DNA form, the CDR3 reads TGTGCCAGCAGGAGCGGCATAGCCTACGAGCAGTACTTC.

The chain recombines TRBV19 with TRBJ2-3, with 8 bases fitting TRBD1. The CDR3 totals 14 residues. Unmatched junction bases numbered 9, after V lost 11 bases and J lost 2 bases. The germline V gene encodes CDR1 LNHDA and CDR2 SQIVND (reference sequence). The CDR3 reads CACQDRDYTDTQYF. The CDR3 coding sequence is TGTGCCTGCCAGGACAGGGATTACACAGATACGCAGTATTTT.

V and J are TRBV5-1 and TRBJ1-2, with D maybe TRBD1 (5 bases). V shed 7 bases and J shed 2 bases, with 24 bases lying between them. The CDR3 spans 17 residues. Germline values: CDR1 SGHRS, CDR2 YFSETQ. DNA of the CDR3: TGCGCCAGCTTCTTACTCCCGGGACTACTATCAAACTATGGCTACACCTTC. Translated: CASFLLPGLLSNYGYTF. The complete variable domain, with remaining parts taken from reference TRBV5-1 and TRBJ1-2, reads KAGVTQTPRYLIKTRGQQVTLSCSPISGHRSVSWYQQTPGQGLQFLFEYFSETQRNKGNFPGRFSGRQFSNSRSEMNVSTLELGDSALYLCASFLLPGLLSNYGYTFGSGTRLTVV.

The rearrangement links TRBV29-1 to TRBJ2-6, with 8 nucleotides matching TRBD1. Germline loops: CDR1 SQVTM, CDR2 ANQGSEA. CDR3 length: 15 amino acids. In DNA form, the CDR3 reads TGCAGTGCAGCGTCAGGGGGCGTTGGGGCCAACGTCCTGACTTTC. Its translation is CSAASGGVGANVLTF. Based on the CDR3 plus reference TRBV29-1 and TRBJ2-6, the full variable domain is SAVISQKPSRDICQRGTSLTIQCQVDSQVTMMFWYRQQPGQSLTLIATANQGSEATYESGFVIDKFPISRPNLTFSTLTVSNMSPEDSSIYLCSAASGGVGANVLTFGAGSRLTVL.

The CDR3 DNA follows: TGTGCCAGTAACCCAGGGCTGACTAGCACAGATACGCAGTATTTT. It is translated as CASNPGLTSTDTQYF. This chain connects TRBV19 to TRBJ2-3; the D gene is possibly TRBD1 (5 bases). This CDR3 has 15 amino acids. Between the trimmed V and J ends, which lost 7 bases and 0 bases, there was a span of 14 bases. CDR1 is LNHDA and CDR2 is SQIVND in the germline V gene (reference sequence).

The genes are TRBV5-1 and TRBJ2-3, with 10 bases identical to TRBD2. The CDR3 spans 15 residues. The germline gives CDR1 SGHRS, CDR2 YFSETQ. Germline trimming cut 7 bases from V and 6 bases from J; bases unmatched to any gene: 11. CDR3 protein: CASARSSGRGDTQYF. The CDR3 DNA sequence: TGCGCCAGCGCCCGATCTAGCGGGAGAGGGGATACGCAGTATTTT.